What follows describes a single TCR beta chain. This sample was taken from a study of CD8 T cells in Susac syndrome. Sequencing of TCR beta covered CD8+ and CD4+ T cells obtained from blood. The TEMRA cells underwent FACS enrichment, while the CD8+ and CD4+ T cells underwent negative isolation. The germline V gene has CDR1 MDHEN and CDR2 SYDVKM. Deletions cut 4 bases from V and 7 bases from J, with 6 bases between. The CDR3 extends over 11 amino acids. After extraction with the RNeasy kit, 0.5 to 1 ug of the RNA was reverse transcribed using random hexamers. Coverage of TCR beta CDR3 amplification by immunoSEQ multiplex PCR extended to 54 Vbeta and 13 Jbeta. TCRdb reprocessed the immunoSEQ multiplex PCR reads with MiXCR, giving one entry per CDR3 protein. Of about 85,000 distinct CDR3 sequences in the sample, 94% are singletons; the top ten hold about 0.3%.

Specimen: CD8+ T cells from PBMCs. The sequence derives from a human donor in good health. The rearrangement uses TRBV28 and TRBJ2-3; no clear D gene. This CDR3 is CASSSIHTQYF. CDR3 bases: TGTGCCAGCAGTTCAATCCATACGCAGTATTTT.